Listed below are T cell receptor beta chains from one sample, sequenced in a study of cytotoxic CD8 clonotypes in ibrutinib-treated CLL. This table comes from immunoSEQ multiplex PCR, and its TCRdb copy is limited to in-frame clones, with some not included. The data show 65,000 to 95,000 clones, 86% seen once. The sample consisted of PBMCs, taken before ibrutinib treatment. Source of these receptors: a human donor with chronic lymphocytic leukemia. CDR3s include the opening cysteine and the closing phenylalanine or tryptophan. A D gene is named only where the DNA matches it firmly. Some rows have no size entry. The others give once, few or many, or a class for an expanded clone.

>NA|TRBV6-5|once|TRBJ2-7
CASRDTGPQYF
TGTGCCAGCCGGGACACAGGGCCGCAGTACTTC
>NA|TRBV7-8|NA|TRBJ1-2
CASSLLDYGYTF
TGTGCCAGCAGCTTACTCGACTATGGCTACACCTTC
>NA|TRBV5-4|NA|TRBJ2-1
CASSLLMTGVEQFF
TGTGCCAGCAGTTTATTAATGACGGGTGTAGAGCAGTTCTTC
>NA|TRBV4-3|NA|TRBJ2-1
CASSQEDLDEQFF
TGCGCCAGCAGCCAAGAGGATCTAGATGAGCAGTTCTTC
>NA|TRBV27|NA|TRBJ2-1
CASSFRGIDEQFF
TGTGCCAGCAGTTTTAGGGGGATCGATGAGCAGTTCTTC
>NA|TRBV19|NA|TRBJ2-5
CASSTDSETQYF
TGTGCCAGTAGTACCGACAGTGAGACCCAGTACTTC
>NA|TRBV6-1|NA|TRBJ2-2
CASSMRGWNTGELFF
TGTGCCAGCAGTATGAGGGGCTGGAACACCGGGGAGCTGTTTTTT
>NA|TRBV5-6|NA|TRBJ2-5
CASSIQAWGQTQYF
TGTGCCAGCAGCATCCAGGCTTGGGGGCAGACCCAGTACTTC
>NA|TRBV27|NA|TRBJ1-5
CASGERNAYMEVRQPQHF
TGTGCCAGCGGCGAGCGCAACGCCTATATGGAGGTACGTCAGCCCCAGCATTTT
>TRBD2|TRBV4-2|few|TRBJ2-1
CASSQDPPGAGVDNEQFF
TGTGCCAGCAGCCAAGACCCTCCAGGAGCGGGAGTAGACAATGAGCAGTTCTTC
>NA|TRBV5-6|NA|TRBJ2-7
CASSRFGGLSEQYF
TGTGCCAGCAGCCGCTTTGGGGGGCTGAGCGAGCAGTACTTC
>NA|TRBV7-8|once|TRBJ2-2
CASSPTPTGELFF
TGTGCCAGCAGCCCCACCCCCACCGGGGAGCTGTTTTTT
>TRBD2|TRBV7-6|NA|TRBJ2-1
CASSSKPATLAGAAYNEQFF
TGTGCCAGCAGCTCCAAGCCCGCTACCCTAGCGGGAGCCGCCTACAATGAGCAGTTCTTC
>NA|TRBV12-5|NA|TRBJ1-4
CASGLVGGEKLFF
TGTGCTAGTGGTTTGGTAGGAGGGGAAAAACTGTTTTTT
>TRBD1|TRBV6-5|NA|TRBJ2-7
CASSSPGQSSYEQYF
TGTGCCAGCAGTTCCCCGGGACAGAGTTCCTACGAGCAGTACTTC
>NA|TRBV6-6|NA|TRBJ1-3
CASSRNSGNTIYF
TGTGCCAGCAGTAGAAACAGCGGAAACACCATATATTTT
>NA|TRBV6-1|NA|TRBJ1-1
CASRFRERRAFF
TGTGCCAGCAGGTTCAGGGAAAGAAGGGCTTTCTTT
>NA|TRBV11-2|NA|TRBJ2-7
CASSLVPGSAYEQYF
TGTGCCAGCAGCTTAGTGCCCGGGAGTGCCTACGAGCAGTACTTC
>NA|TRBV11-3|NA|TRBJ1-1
CASSLYTANTEAFF
TGTGCCAGCAGCTTATACACAGCGAACACTGAAGCTTTCTTT
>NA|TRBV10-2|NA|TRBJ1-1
CASSGRQEAFF
TGCGCCAGCAGTGGAAGACAGGAAGCTTTCTTT
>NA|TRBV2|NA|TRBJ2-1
CASSEWGSSDLYNEQFF
TGTGCCAGCAGTGAATGGGGTAGTAGCGACCTGTACAATGAGCAGTTCTTC
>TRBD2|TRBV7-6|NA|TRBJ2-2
CASSLALAGGNTGELFF
TGTGCCAGCAGCTTAGCTCTAGCGGGAGGGAACACCGGGGAGCTGTTTTTT
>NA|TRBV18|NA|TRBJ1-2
CASSPRRTEGNGYTF
TGTGCCAGCTCACCACGACGGACAGAAGGTAATGGCTACACCTTC
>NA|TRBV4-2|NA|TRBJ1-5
CASSQPYRGVPNSNQPQHF
TGTGCCAGCAGCCAACCATATCGAGGGGTACCTAATAGCAATCAGCCCCAGCATTTT
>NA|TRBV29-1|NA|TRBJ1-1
CSPKPDASMNTEAFF
TGCAGCCCCAAACCGGATGCTTCGATGAACACTGAAGCTTTCTTT
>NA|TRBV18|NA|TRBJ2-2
CASSPPNTANTGELFF
TGTGCCAGCTCACCACCCAACACAGCGAACACCGGGGAGCTGTTTTTT
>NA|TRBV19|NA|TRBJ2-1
CASSAEGRSYNEQFF
TGTGCCAGTAGTGCCGAGGGGAGATCCTACAATGAGCAGTTCTTC
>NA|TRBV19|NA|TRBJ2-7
CASSPQVSGTGEQYF
TGTGCCAGTAGTCCCCAGGTTAGCGGTACGGGCGAGCAGTACTTC
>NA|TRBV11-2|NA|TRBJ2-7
CASSLGRYYEQYF
TGTGCCAGCAGCTTAGGTCGTTACTACGAGCAGTACTTC
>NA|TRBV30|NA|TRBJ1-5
CAWSVQGRDQPQHF
TGTGCCTGGAGTGTTCAGGGAAGGGATCAGCCCCAGCATTTT
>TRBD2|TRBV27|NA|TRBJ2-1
CASSVRSTSGRNEQFF
TGTGCCAGCAGTGTCCGTTCGACTAGCGGGAGGAATGAGCAGTTCTTC
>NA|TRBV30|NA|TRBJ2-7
CAWSGPGPYEQYF
TGTGCCTGGTCCGGGCCTGGCCCCTACGAGCAGTACTTC
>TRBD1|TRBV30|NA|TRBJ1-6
CAWRPYRDRYNSPLHF
TGTGCCTGGAGGCCCTACCGGGACAGATATAATTCACCCCTCCACTTT
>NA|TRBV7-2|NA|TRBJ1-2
CASSLDATF
TGTGCCAGCAGCTTAGACGCAACCTTC
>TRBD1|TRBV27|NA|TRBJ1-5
CASSRQGSNQPQHF
TGTGCCAGCAGTAGACAGGGGAGCAATCAGCCCCAGCATTTT
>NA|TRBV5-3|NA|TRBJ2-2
CASSLNPNTGELFF
TGTGCCAGCAGCTTAAATCCGAACACCGGGGAGCTGTTTTTT
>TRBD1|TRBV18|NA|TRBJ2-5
CASSPDRVVETQYF
TGTGCCAGCTCACCGGACAGGGTTGTGGAGACCCAGTACTTC
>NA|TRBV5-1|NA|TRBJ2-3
CASSQIPGTDTQYF
TGCGCCAGCAGCCAGATCCCGGGAACAGATACGCAGTATTTT
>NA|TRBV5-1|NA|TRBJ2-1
CASSLDGIAYNEQFF
TGCGCCAGCAGCTTGGACGGGATCGCCTACAATGAGCAGTTCTTC
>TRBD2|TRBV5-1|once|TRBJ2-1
CASSRLAGGLNEQFF
TGCGCCAGCAGCCGGTTAGCGGGAGGGCTGAATGAGCAGTTCTTC
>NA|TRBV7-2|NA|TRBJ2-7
CASSRDDRSLYEQYF
TGTGCCAGCAGCCGCGACGACAGGAGCCTCTACGAGCAGTACTTC
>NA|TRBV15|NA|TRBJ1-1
CATQRRGFTEAFF
TGTGCCACCCAGAGGAGGGGGTTCACTGAAGCTTTCTTT
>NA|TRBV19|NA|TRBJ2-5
CASSIDREGRETQYF
TGTGCCAGTAGTATAGATCGTGAAGGGAGAGAGACCCAGTACTTC
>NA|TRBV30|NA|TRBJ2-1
CAWSPQGVEQFF
TGTGCCTGGAGCCCCCAGGGCGTTGAGCAGTTCTTC
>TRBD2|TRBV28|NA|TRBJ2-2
CASSTPLAGDTGELFF
TGTGCCAGCAGCACCCCCCTAGCGGGCGACACCGGGGAGCTGTTTTTT
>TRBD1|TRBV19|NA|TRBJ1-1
CASSFIQGASMNTEAFF
TGTGCCAGTAGTTTTATACAGGGGGCTTCCATGAACACTGAAGCTTTCTTT
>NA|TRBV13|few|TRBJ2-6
CASSLNRDRSGANVLTF
TGTGCCAGCAGCTTAAACAGGGACCGCTCTGGGGCCAACGTCCTGACTTTC
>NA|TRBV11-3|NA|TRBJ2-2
CASSGQGFLNTGELFF
TGTGCCAGCAGTGGCCAGGGATTTCTAAACACCGGGGAGCTGTTTTTT
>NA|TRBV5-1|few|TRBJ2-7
CASSLGSTYEQYF
TGCGCCAGCAGCTTGGGCAGTACCTACGAGCAGTACTTC
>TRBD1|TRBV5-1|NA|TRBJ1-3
CASSLDRVDTIYF
TGCGCCAGCAGCCTGGACAGGGTTGACACCATATATTTT
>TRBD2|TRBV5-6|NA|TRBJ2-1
CASTRLAGVINEQFF
TGTGCCAGCACGCGACTGGCGGGAGTCATAAATGAGCAGTTCTTC
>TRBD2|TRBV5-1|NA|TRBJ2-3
CASTSPPGTSGRGGADTQYF
TGCGCCAGCACCTCACCTCCCGGGACTAGCGGGAGGGGGGGGGCAGATACGCAGTATTTT
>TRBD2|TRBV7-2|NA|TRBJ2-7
CASSARRGGTYEQYF
TGTGCCAGCAGCGCCCGGCGGGGGGGTACTTACGAGCAGTACTTC
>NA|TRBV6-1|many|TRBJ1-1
CASSEFRESEAFF
TGTGCCAGCAGTGAATTCAGGGAGAGTGAAGCTTTCTTT
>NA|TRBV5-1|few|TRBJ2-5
CASSLGLGEAQYF
TGCGCCAGCAGCTTGGGGCTCGGGGAGGCCCAGTACTTC
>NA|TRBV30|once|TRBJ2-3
CAWTKVQGRFADTQYF
TGTGCCTGGACCAAAGTACAGGGTCGGTTTGCAGATACGCAGTATTTT
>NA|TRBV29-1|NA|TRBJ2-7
CSVEIVRGEQYF
TGCAGCGTTGAGATAGTGAGGGGTGAGCAGTACTTC